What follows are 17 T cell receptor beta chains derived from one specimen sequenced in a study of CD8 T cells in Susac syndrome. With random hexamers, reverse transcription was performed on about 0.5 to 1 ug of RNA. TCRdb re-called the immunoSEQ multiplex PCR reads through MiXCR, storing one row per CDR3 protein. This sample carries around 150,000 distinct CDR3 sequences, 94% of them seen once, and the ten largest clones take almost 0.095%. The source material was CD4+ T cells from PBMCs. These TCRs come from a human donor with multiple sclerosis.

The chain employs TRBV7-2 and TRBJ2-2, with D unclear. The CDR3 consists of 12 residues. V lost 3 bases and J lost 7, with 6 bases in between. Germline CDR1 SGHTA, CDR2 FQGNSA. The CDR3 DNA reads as TGTGCCAGCAGCTTCTTTCACGGGGAGCTGTTTTTT. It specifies CASSFFHGELFF.

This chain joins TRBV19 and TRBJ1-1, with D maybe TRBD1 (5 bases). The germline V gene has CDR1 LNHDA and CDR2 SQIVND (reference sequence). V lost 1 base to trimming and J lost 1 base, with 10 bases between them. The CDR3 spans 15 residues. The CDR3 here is CASSIVGTENTEAFF. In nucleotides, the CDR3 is TGTGCCAGTAGTATAGTCGGGACGGAGAACACTGAAGCTTTCTTT.

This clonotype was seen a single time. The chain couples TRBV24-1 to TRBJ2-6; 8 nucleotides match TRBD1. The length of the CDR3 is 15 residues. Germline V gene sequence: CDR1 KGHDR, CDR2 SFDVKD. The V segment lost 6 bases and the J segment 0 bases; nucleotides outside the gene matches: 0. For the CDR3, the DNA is TGTGCCACCAGTACAGGGGGCTCTGGGGCCAACGTCCTGACTTTC. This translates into CATSTGGSGANVLTF.

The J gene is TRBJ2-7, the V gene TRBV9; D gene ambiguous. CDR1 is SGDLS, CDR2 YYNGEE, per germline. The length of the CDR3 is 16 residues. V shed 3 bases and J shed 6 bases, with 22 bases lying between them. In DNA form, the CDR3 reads TGTGCCAGCAGCGACAACCCGAGCCCCTTTAGCTTCGAGCAGTACTTC. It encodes CASSDNPSPFSFEQYF.

DNA of the CDR3: TGTGCCAGCTTAGCTCTCTCTGGGGATGAGCAGTTCTTC. Protein product: CASLALSGDEQFF. This chain uses TRBV6-1 with TRBJ2-1; D uncertain. Per germline, CDR1 MNHNS and CDR2 SASEGT. Trimming cost V 8 bases and J 8 bases, with 16 bases left between them. The CDR3 length is 13 residues.

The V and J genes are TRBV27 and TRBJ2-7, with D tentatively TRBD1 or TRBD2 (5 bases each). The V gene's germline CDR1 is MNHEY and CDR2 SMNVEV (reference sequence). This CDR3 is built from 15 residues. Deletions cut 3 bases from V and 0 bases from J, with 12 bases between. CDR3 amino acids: CASSFGWGSSYEQYF. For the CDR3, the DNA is TGTGCCAGCAGTTTCGGGTGGGGGAGCTCCTACGAGCAGTACTTC.

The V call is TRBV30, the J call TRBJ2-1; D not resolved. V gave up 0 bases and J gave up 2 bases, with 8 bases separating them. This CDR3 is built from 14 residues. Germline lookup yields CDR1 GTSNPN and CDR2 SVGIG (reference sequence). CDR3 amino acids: CAWSVKAAYNEQFF. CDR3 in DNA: TGTGCCTGGAGTGTAAAAGCCGCCTACAATGAGCAGTTCTTC. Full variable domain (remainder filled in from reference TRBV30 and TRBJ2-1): SQTIHQWPATLVQPVGSPLSLECTVEGTSNPNLYWYRQAAGRGLQLLFYSVGIGQISSEVPQNLSASRPQDRQFILSSKKLLLSDSGFYLCAWSVKAAYNEQFFGPGTRLTVL.

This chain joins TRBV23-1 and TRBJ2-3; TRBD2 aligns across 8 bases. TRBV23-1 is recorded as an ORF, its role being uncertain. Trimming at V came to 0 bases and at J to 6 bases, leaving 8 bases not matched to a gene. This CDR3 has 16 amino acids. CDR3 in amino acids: CASSQSTGRAPDTQYF. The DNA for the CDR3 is TGCGCCAGCAGTCAATCGACCGGGAGGGCCCCGGATACGCAGTATTTT.

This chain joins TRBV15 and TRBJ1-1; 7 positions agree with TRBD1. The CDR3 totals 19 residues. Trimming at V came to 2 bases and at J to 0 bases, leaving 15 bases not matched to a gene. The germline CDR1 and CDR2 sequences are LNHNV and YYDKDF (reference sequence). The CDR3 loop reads CATSRPAAKTGKMNTEAFF. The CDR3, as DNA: TGTGCCACCAGCAGACCCGCGGCCAAGACAGGGAAAATGAACACTGAAGCTTTCTTT.

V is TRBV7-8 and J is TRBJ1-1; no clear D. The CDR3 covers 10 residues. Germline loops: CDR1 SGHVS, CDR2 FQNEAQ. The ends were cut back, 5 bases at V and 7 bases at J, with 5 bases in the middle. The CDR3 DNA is TGTGCCAGCAGCGTTGTTGAAGCTTTCTTT. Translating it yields CASSVVEAFF.

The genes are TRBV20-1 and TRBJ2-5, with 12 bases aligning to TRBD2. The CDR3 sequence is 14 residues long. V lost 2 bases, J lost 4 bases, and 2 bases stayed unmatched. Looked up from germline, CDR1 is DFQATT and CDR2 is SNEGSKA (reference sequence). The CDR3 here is CSARRLAGVETQYF. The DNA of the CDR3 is TGCAGTGCTAGAAGACTAGCGGGAGTAGAGACCCAGTACTTC.

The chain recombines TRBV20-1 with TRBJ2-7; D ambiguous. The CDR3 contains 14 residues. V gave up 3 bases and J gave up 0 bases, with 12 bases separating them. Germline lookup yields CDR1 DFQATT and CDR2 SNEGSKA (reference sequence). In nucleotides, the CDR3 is TGCAGTGCTAGCCCGGATTTAGGCTCCTACGAGCAGTACTTC. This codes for CSASPDLGSYEQYF.

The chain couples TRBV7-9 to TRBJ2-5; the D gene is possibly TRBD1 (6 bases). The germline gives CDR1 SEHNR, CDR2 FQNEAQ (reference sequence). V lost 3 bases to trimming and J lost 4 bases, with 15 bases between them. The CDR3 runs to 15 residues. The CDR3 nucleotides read TGTGCCAGCAGCTTGCGCGGACAGAGAGGAGAGACCCAGTACTTC. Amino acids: CASSLRGQRGETQYF.

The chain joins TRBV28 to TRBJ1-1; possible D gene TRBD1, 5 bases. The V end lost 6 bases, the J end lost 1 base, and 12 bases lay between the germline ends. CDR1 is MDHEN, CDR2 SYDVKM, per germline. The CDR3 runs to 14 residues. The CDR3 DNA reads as TGTGCCAGCAGCTCCCTAGGGACGAACACTGAAGCTTTCTTT. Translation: CASSSLGTNTEAFF.

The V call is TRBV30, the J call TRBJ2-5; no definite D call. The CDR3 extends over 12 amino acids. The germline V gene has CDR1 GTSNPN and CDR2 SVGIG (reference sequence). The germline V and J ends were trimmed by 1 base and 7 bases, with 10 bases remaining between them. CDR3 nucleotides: TGTGCCTGGAGTGGGGGTCTGTGGACCCAGTACTTC. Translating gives CAWSGGLWTQYF.

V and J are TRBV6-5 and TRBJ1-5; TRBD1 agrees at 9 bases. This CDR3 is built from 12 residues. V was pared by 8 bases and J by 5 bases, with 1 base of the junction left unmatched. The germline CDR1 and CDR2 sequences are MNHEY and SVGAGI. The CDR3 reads CASGTGYQPQHF. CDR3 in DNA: TGTGCCAGCGGGACAGGGTATCAGCCCCAGCATTTT.

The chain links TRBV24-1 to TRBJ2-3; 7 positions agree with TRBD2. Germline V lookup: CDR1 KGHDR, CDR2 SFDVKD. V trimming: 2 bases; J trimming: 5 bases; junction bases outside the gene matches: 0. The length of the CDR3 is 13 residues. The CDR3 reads CATSDWGGDTQYF. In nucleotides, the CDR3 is TGTGCCACCAGTGATTGGGGGGGAGATACGCAGTATTTT.